Each of the 22 T cell receptor beta chains below was sequenced from the same sample in a study of shared clonotypes between healthy human individuals. Only CD45RO-negative cells positively selected for CCR7 counted as naive CD8 cells, so terminally differentiated effector memory CD45RA+ cells were excluded. Sequencing was performed with immunoSEQ multiplex PCR; in TCRdb, only in-frame clones are kept and a portion is missing. The sample records about 820,000 clones, 92% being singletons. The source material was naive CD8+ T cells sorted from blood. These receptors were collected from a man aged 25-45 years in good health.

The V gene is TRBV5-1, the J gene TRBJ2-1; weak D call: TRBD2 (6 bases). The CDR3 loop spans 16 amino acids. The germline V gene encodes CDR1 SGHRS and CDR2 YFSETQ. V lost 1 base to trimming and J lost 7 bases, with 18 bases between them. In nucleotides, the CDR3 is TGCGCCAGCAGCTTGTATCGGGAGTACCCGTGGAATGAGCAGTTCTTC. Protein product: CASSLYREYPWNEQFF.

The genes are TRBV27 and TRBJ2-6, with unresolved D. Germline V lookup: CDR1 MNHEY, CDR2 SMNVEV (reference sequence). Deletions cut 7 bases from V and 0 bases from J, with 4 bases between. This CDR3 region has 13 residues. CDR3 in DNA: TGTGCCAGCAAAGCCTCTGGGGCCAACGTCCTGACTTTC. Residues: CASKASGANVLTF.

The chain employs TRBV25-1 and TRBJ1-2; D ambiguous. The CDR3 spans 12 residues. V was cut by 3 bases and J by 8 bases, with 10 bases left in between. Germline CDR1 reads MGHDK; CDR2 reads SYGVNS. The CDR3 sequence: CASSDYGPGYTF. In DNA form, the CDR3 reads TGTGCCAGCAGTGATTATGGGCCGGGCTACACCTTC.

The chain recombines TRBV6-5 with TRBJ2-1; TRBD2 matches at 8 bases. V gave up 4 bases and J gave up 4 bases; unmatched junction bases: 6. The CDR3 has 15 amino acids. The germline gives CDR1 MNHEY, CDR2 SVGAGI. CDR3 DNA: TGTGCCAGCAGTTTTACTAGCGGTTTATACAATGAGCAGTTCTTC. Its translation: CASSFTSGLYNEQFF.

The chain recombines TRBV11-3 with TRBJ2-1; D perhaps matches TRBD2 (5 bases). CDR1 is SGHNT and CDR2 is YENEEA in the germline V gene. Trimming took 8 bases from V and 6 from J, leaving 14 bases between them. The CDR3 has 13 amino acids. The CDR3 nucleotides are TGTGCCAGCTCGGGGTCTTCGACCAATGAGCAGTTCTTC. Its protein is CASSGSSTNEQFF.

The rearrangement links TRBV19 to TRBJ2-7; either TRBD1 or TRBD2 may supply D (5 bases each). The CDR3 is 13 amino acids. The germline CDR1 and CDR2 sequences are LNHDA and SQIVND (reference sequence). V lost 3 bases and J 0 bases, leaving 6 bases between the germline ends. This CDR3 reads CASSMGVSYEQYF. Here the CDR3 DNA reads TGTGCCAGTAGTATGGGGGTCTCCTACGAGCAGTACTTC.

The chain couples TRBV27 to TRBJ2-1; 10 bases agree with TRBD1. The germline CDR1 and CDR2 sequences are MNHEY and SMNVEV (reference sequence). V lost 8 bases, J lost 6 bases, and 7 bases stayed unmatched. CDR3 length: 14 amino acids. The CDR3 spells CASRTGTGVNEQFF. As DNA, the CDR3 is TGTGCCAGCCGGACCGGGACAGGGGTCAATGAGCAGTTCTTC.

The chain is built from TRBV5-8 and TRBJ2-7; 7 bases are shared with TRBD1. Matching the DNA end better, TRBJ2-5 makes the J call doubtful. Germline V lookup: CDR1 SGHTS, CDR2 YDEGEE. CDR3 length: 14 amino acids. CDR3 DNA sequence: TGTGCCAGCAGCTTGGGACAGGGCAGTGAGACCCAGTACTTC. Translating it yields CASSLGQGSETQYF.

This clone has just one count. The V and J genes are TRBV27 and TRBJ2-7; 7 bases agree with TRBD1. The CDR3 has 14 amino acids. Unmatched junction bases numbered 7, after V lost 2 bases and J lost 6 bases. CDR1 is MNHEY, CDR2 SMNVEV, per germline (reference sequence). CDR3 in DNA: TGTGCCAGCAGTTTAGGGACAGAGAGTTTCGAGCAGTACTTC. It encodes CASSLGTESFEQYF.

The CDR3 region has the DNA TGTGCCAGCAGTTCGATTTCTCGGGGGATGAACACTGAAGCTTTCTTT. Protein: CASSSISRGMNTEAFF. The chain couples TRBV28 to TRBJ1-1, with a possible D match to TRBD1 (5 bases). The germline gives CDR1 MDHEN, CDR2 SYDVKM. The CDR3 has 16 amino acids. V lost 4 bases to trimming and J lost 0 bases, with 15 bases between them.

V gene TRBV6-1 combines with J gene TRBJ1-1; possible D gene TRBD1, 6 bases. This CDR3 is built from 16 residues. Germline CDR1 and CDR2: MNHNS and SASEGT. V was clipped by 3 bases and J by 3 bases, with 17 bases between them. The CDR3 region has the DNA TGTGCCAGCAGTGATCGATTGGGGGCGCCGGACACTGAAGCTTTCTTT. It codes for CASSDRLGAPDTEAFF.

The chain combines TRBV9 with TRBJ2-3, with 11 bases identical to TRBD2. Unmatched junction bases numbered 5, after V lost 1 base and J lost 4 bases. Germline V gene sequence: CDR1 SGDLS, CDR2 YYNGEE. This CDR3 has 16 residues. The chain's CDR3 is CASSVLAGGVADTQYF. The DNA of the CDR3 is TGTGCCAGCAGCGTACTAGCGGGAGGAGTGGCAGATACGCAGTATTTT.

The chain carries TRBV9 and TRBJ1-2, with D unclear. This CDR3 has 13 amino acids. V gave up 0 bases and J gave up 4 bases, with 7 bases separating them. Germline V lookup: CDR1 SGDLS, CDR2 YYNGEE. CDR3 bases: TGTGCCAGCAGCGTAGGCCCGACCTATGGCTACACCTTC. It specifies CASSVGPTYGYTF.

The chain recombines TRBV5-4 with TRBJ2-3, with 7 bases matching TRBD2. After removal of 5 bases from V and 6 bases from J, the junction contained 12 bases not matched to a gene. This CDR3 is built from 15 residues. Looked up from germline, CDR1 is SGHNT and CDR2 is YYREEE (reference sequence). This chain's CDR3 is CASRLGREGPDTQYF. The CDR3 bases are TGTGCCAGCAGACTGGGAAGGGAGGGCCCGGATACGCAGTATTTT.

V gene TRBV7-6 combines with J gene TRBJ2-1; TRBD2 matches at 14 bases. Trimming cost V 5 bases and J 10 bases; bases outside gene matches: 10. The CDR3 is made up of 16 amino acids. The germline V gene encodes CDR1 SGHVS and CDR2 FNYEAQ. CDR3 sequence (DNA): TGTGCCAGCAGCGCGGGGACTAGCGGGAGAGTGGGCGAGCAGTTCTTC. Protein product: CASSAGTSGRVGEQFF. Full variable domain (remainder filled in from reference TRBV7-6 and TRBJ2-1): GAGVSQSPRYKVTKRGQDVALRCDPISGHVSLYWYRQALGQGPEFLTYFNYEAQQDKSGLPNDRFSAERPEGSISTLTIQRTEQRDSAMYRCASSAGTSGRVGEQFFGPGTRLTVL.

The chain has TRBV5-1 and TRBJ2-1, with D possibly being TRBD1 or TRBD2 (5 bases each). Trimming stripped 5 bases from V and 4 bases from J, with 31 bases between. The length of the CDR3 is 20 residues. The germline V gene has CDR1 SGHRS and CDR2 YFSETQ. The CDR3 nucleotides are TGCGCCAGCAGACGTCAGAAGGGGACCCCCATAACCCGGGGTTACAATGAGCAGTTCTTC. Its protein product is CASRRQKGTPITRGYNEQFF.

The J gene is TRBJ2-1, the V gene TRBV5-1, with D unclear. The CDR3 is 15 amino acids. Germline lookup yields CDR1 SGHRS and CDR2 YFSETQ. The ends were cut back, 2 bases at V and 3 bases at J, with 12 bases in the middle. CDR3 in DNA: TGCGCCAGCAGCTTAAGTGTGGACGGCTACAATGAGCAGTTCTTC. Translating it yields CASSLSVDGYNEQFF. Full variable domain (rest looked up from reference TRBV5-1 and TRBJ2-1): KAGVTQTPRYLIKTRGQQVTLSCSPISGHRSVSWYQQTPGQGLQFLFEYFSETQRNKGNFPGRFSGRQFSNSRSEMNVSTLELGDSALYLCASSLSVDGYNEQFFGPGTRLTVL.

Turning to this clone: This sample includes further DNA sequences coding for the same CDR3. This sequence joins TRBV27 and TRBJ2-7; 9 nucleotides line up with TRBD2. Germline-derived CDR1 and CDR2 are MNHEY and SMNVEV (reference sequence). This CDR3 has 14 amino acids. After removal of 3 bases from V and 3 bases from J, the junction contained 3 bases not matched to a gene. This chain's CDR3 is CASSFSSGSYEQYF. The CDR3 DNA sequence: TGTGCCAGCAGTTTTAGTAGCGGGAGCTACGAGCAGTACTTC.

A remark on this clone: This specimen includes other DNA sequences encoding the same CDR3. The J gene is TRBJ2-1, the V gene TRBV19, with a weak D call TRBD2 (5 bases). CDR1 and CDR2 from the germline V gene are LNHDA and SQIVND (reference sequence). The CDR3 is made up of 13 amino acids. With 3 bases removed from V and 3 bases from J, the gap between germline ends came to 6 bases. The CDR3 loop is CASSITSYNEQFF. In nucleotides, the CDR3 is TGTGCCAGTAGTATCACTAGCTACAATGAGCAGTTCTTC.

This chain uses TRBV19 with TRBJ2-6; 15 bases fit TRBD2. Germline values: CDR1 LNHDA, CDR2 SQIVND (reference sequence). This CDR3 region has 21 residues. The junction had 13 bases not matched to a gene; V was cut back by 5 bases and J by 2 bases. The CDR3 DNA follows: TGTGCCAGTAGTCTCGTCCACGGACTAGCGGGAGGGCCAACTGGGGCCAACGTCCTGACTTTC. This codes for CASSLVHGLAGGPTGANVLTF.

This clone came up once. V and J are TRBV27 and TRBJ2-7; possibly TRBD2 for D (6 bases). Per germline, CDR1 MNHEY and CDR2 SMNVEV (reference sequence). Trimming removed 6 bases at V and 2 bases at J, with 14 bases between. The CDR3 is made up of 14 amino acids. The CDR3 sequence is CASSRGLGTYEQYF. Here the CDR3 DNA reads TGTGCCAGCAGCCGGGGACTTGGAACCTACGAGCAGTACTTC.

With regard to this clone: This CDR3 is also generated by other DNA sequences in the sample. The chain recombines TRBV27 with TRBJ2-2, with D tentatively TRBD2 (5 bases). This CDR3 region has 14 residues. Germline lookup yields CDR1 MNHEY and CDR2 SMNVEV (reference sequence). The germline V and J ends were trimmed by 2 bases and 7 bases, with 11 bases remaining between them. CDR3 sequence reads: CASSLGLGSGELFF. CDR3 coding DNA: TGTGCCAGCAGTTTAGGGCTAGGGAGCGGGGAGCTGTTTTTT.